The text below deals with one T cell receptor beta chain. This entry is derived from a study of human T cells and chemical hapten exposure. Across the study: The upper back received 0.01% DPC by patch testing, with results read at 6 days.

In the library, unique molecular identifiers were attached to individual cDNA molecules. MiXCR, applied by TCRdb to the RACE reads, yields one record per CDR3 protein. The table includes 80,000 to 100,000 distinct CDR3 sequences, around 12% detected once. The ends were cut back, 5 bases at V and 3 bases at J, with 14 bases in the middle. Germline CDR1 SQVTM, CDR2 ANQGSEA. The CDR3 sequence is 13 residues long. Described time point: patch test 1, 2 weeks after DPC sensitization. Regarding treatment: therapeutic diphenylcyclopropenone sensitization with weekly scalp DPC. Total RNA was isolated from whole blood that had not been fractionated.

The V gene is TRBV29-1, the J gene TRBJ2-7, with a weak D call TRBD1 (6 bases). The material sequenced was whole blood, taken in connection with sensitization to the hapten diphenylcyclopropenone (DPC). This clonotype was sampled from a woman in her thirties or forties with alopecia areata. Some clones in this sample may be carry-over from other donors' samples. CDR3 nucleotide sequence: TGCAGCGTTATTTCGGGACACGACTACGAGCAGTACTTC. Translation gives CSVISGHDYEQYF.